The sequence of this T cell receptor (beta chain) was determined in a study of shared clonotypes between healthy human individuals. Study details: Three men and a couple of women, aged 18 to 49, were donors.

It was CD45RO-negative cells, positively selected for CCR7, that made up naive CD8 cells, with terminally differentiated effector memory CD45RA+ cells excluded. Among the donors, all were Caucasian adults who lived in Nashville, Tennessee. Every subset had its genomic DNA shared out evenly among several immunoSEQ plates. The data were produced by immunoSEQ multiplex PCR, yet TCRdb's version contains in-frame clones alone and is incomplete. The table lists around 2,000,000 clones, roughly 91% of them singletons. Findings of the study overall: Some naive CD4 clonotypes, 5% to 5.5%, turned up in common across a few donors.

On this clone: The antigen remains undetermined.

The CDR3 spans 15 residues. CDR1 and CDR2 (germline): SGDLS, YYNGEE. Losses at the gene ends were 3 bases for V and 5 bases for J; bases not matched to a gene: 8. This clonotype was sampled from a man aged 18 to 30 in good health. Some clones in this sample may be carry-over from other donors' samples. The sequencing sample was made of naive CD8+ T cells from PBMCs. The chain links TRBV9 to TRBJ2-7, with 10 positions matching TRBD1. CDR3 amino acids: CASSADWDRGHEQYF. Written as DNA, the CDR3 is TGTGCCAGCAGCGCGGATTGGGACAGGGGCCACGAGCAGTACTTC.